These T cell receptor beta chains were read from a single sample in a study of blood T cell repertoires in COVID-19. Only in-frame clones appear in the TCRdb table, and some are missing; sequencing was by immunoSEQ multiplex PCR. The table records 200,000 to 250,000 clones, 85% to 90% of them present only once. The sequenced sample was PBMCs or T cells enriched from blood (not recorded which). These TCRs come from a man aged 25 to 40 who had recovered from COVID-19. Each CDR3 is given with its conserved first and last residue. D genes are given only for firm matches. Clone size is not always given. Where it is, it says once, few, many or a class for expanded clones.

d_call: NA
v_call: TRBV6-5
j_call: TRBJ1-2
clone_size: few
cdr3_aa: CASSSAGSFDYGYTF
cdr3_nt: TGTGCCAGCAGTTCGGCAGGGTCTTTCGACTATGGCTACACCTTC

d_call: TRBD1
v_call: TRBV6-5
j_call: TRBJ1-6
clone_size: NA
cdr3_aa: CASSLDTGDWSPLHF
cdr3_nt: TGTGCCAGCAGTTTGGACACAGGGGATTGGTCACCCCTCCACTTT

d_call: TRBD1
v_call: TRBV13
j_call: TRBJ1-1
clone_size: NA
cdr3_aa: CASSSGTGHTEAFF
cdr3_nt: TGTGCCAGCAGCTCGGGGACAGGGCACACTGAAGCTTTCTTT

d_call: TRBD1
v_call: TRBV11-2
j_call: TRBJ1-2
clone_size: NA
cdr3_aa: CASSAPGTGDWYGYTF
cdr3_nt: TGTGCCAGCAGCGCCCCCGGGACAGGGGATTGGTATGGCTACACCTTC

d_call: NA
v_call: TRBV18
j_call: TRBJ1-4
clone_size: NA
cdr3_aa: CASSPSGGFDEKLFF
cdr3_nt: TGTGCCAGCTCACCCAGCGGGGGATTCGATGAAAAACTGTTTTTT

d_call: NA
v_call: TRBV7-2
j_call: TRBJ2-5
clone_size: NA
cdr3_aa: CASSPGETQYF
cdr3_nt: TGTGCCAGCAGCCCGGGTGAGACCCAGTACTTC

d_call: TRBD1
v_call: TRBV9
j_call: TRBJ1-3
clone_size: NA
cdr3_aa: CASSVAGQANTIYF
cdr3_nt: TGTGCCAGCAGCGTAGCTGGACAGGCAAACACCATATATTTT

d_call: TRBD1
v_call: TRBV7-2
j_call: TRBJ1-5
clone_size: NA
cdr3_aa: CASSPGTGMNQPQHF
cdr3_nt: TGTGCCAGCAGCCCGGGGACAGGGATGAATCAGCCCCAGCATTTT

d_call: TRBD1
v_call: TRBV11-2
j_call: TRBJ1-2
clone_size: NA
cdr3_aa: CASSPRQGNGYTF
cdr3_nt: TGTGCCAGCAGCCCCCGACAGGGAAATGGCTACACCTTC

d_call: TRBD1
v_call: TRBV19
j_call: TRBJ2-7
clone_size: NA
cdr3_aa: CASSGTGVLYEQYF
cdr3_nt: TGTGCCAGTAGTGGGACAGGGGTTTTGTACGAGCAGTACTTC

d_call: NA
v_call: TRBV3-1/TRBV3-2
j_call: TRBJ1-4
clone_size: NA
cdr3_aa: CASSQARAGTNEKLFF
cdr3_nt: TGTGCCAGCAGCCAAGCGAGGGCCGGGACTAATGAAAAACTGTTTTTT

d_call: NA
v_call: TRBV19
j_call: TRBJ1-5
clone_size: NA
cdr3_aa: CASSTDRRNSNQPQHF
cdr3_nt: TGTGCCAGTAGTACTGACAGGCGGAATAGCAATCAGCCCCAGCATTTT

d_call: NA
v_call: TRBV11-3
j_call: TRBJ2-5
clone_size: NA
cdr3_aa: CASSLEGTLGETQYF
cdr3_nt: TGTGCCAGCAGCTTAGAGGGCACCCTTGGGGAGACCCAGTACTTC

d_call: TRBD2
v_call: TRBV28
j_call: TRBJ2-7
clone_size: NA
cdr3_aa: CASSTAGLAGVGEQYF
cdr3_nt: TGTGCCAGCAGTACGGCGGGACTAGCGGGAGTAGGAGAGCAGTACTTC

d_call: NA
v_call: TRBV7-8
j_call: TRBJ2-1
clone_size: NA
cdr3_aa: CASSELGRGPYNEQFF
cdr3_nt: TGTGCCAGCAGCGAACTAGGGCGGGGTCCCTACAATGAGCAGTTCTTC

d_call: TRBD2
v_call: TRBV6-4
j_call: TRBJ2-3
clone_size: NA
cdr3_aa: CASSDSSGGTDTQYF
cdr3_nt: TGTGCCAGCAGTGACTCGAGCGGGGGCACAGATACGCAGTATTTT

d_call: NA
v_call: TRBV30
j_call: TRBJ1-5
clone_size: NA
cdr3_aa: CAWSVDTGIQPQHF
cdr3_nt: TGTGCCTGGAGTGTTGATACCGGGATTCAGCCCCAGCATTTT

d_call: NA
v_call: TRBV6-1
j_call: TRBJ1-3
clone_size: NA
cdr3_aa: CASSEPGSSGNTIYF
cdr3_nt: TGTGCCAGCAGTGAACCGGGAAGCTCTGGAAACACCATATATTTT

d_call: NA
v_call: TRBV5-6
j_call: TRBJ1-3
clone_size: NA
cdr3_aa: CASSFIQFSGNTIYF
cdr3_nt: TGTGCCAGCAGCTTCATACAGTTCTCTGGAAACACCATATATTTT

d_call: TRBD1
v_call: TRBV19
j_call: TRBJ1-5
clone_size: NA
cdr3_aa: CASSRQGAGQPQHF
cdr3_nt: TGTGCCAGTAGTAGACAGGGGGCGGGTCAGCCCCAGCATTTT

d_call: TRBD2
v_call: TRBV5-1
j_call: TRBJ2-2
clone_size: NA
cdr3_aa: CASSGPGLAPNTGELFF
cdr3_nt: TGCGCCAGCAGCGGCCCGGGACTAGCGCCGAACACCGGGGAGCTGTTTTTT

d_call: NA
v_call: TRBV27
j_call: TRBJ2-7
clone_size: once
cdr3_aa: CASSATGLGYEQYF
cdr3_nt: TGTGCCAGCAGTGCCACAGGGTTAGGCTACGAGCAGTACTTC

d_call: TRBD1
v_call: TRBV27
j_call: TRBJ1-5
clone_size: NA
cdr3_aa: CASSTLQGVKDHQPQHF
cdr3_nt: TGTGCCAGCAGTACGTTACAGGGGGTAAAGGATCATCAGCCCCAGCATTTT

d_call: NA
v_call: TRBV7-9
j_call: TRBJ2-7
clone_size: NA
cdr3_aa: CASSPSEGPDSYEQYF
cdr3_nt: TGTGCCAGCAGCCCTAGCGAAGGCCCAGACTCCTACGAGCAGTACTTC

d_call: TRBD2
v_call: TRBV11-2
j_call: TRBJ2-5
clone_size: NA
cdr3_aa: CASSLDGTSSLDF
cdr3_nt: TGTGCCAGCAGCTTAGACGGGACTAGCTCCCTTGACTTC

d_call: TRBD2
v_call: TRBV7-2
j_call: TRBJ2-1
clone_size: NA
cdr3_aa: CASSSASGSNEQFF
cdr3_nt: TGTGCCAGCAGCTCCGCTAGCGGGAGCAATGAGCAGTTCTTC

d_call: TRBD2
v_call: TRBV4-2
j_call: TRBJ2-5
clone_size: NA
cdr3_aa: CASSPGTSGGEETQYF
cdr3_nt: TGTGCCAGCAGCCCAGGGACTAGCGGGGGGGAAGAGACCCAGTACTTC

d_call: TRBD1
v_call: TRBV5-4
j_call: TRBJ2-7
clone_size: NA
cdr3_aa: CASTVQTGVEEQYF
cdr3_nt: TGTGCCAGCACCGTACAGACAGGGGTCGAAGAGCAGTACTTC

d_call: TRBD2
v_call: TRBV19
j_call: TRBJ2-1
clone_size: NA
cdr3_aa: CASSIAGGSHNEQFF
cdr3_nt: TGTGCCAGTAGTATAGCGGGAGGATCCCACAATGAGCAGTTCTTC

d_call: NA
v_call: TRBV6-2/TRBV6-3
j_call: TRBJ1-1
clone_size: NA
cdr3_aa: CASSYEQIKVNTEAFF
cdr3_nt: TGTGCCAGCAGTTACGAACAGATTAAGGTGAACACTGAAGCTTTCTTT

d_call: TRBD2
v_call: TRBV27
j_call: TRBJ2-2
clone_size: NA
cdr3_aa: CASSFLGASGSTGELFF
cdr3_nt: TGTGCCAGCAGCTTCCTCGGGGCTAGCGGGAGTACCGGGGAGCTGTTTTTT

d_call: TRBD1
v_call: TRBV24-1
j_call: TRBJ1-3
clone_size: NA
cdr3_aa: CATSDVDKGGVDTIYF
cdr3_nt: TGTGCCACCAGTGATGTAGATAAAGGGGGCGTAGACACCATATATTTT

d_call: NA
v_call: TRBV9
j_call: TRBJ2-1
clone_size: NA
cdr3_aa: CASSVVGAQHYNEQFF
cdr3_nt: TGTGCCAGCAGCGTAGTGGGGGCCCAACACTACAATGAGCAGTTCTTC

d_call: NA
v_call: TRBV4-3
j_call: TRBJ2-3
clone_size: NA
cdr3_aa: CASSQSGGQVDTQYF
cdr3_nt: TGCGCCAGCAGCCAGTCAGGGGGGCAGGTAGATACGCAGTATTTT

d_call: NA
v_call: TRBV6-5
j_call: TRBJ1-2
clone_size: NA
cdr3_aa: CASQAGDYGYTF
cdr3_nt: TGTGCCAGCCAAGCTGGAGACTATGGCTACACCTTC

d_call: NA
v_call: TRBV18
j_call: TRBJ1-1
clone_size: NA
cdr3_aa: CASSPKTTGNTEAFF
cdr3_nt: TGTGCCAGCTCACCCAAGACGACAGGGAACACTGAAGCTTTCTTT

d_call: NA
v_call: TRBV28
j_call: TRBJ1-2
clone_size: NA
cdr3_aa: CASYGVEMGYGYTF
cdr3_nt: TGTGCCAGTTACGGGGTCGAAATGGGTTATGGCTACACCTTC

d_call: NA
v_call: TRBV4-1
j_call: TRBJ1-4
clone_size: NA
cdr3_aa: CASSHPRGRGGSNEKLFF
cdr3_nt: TGCGCCAGCAGCCACCCTAGAGGCCGGGGGGGATCTAATGAAAAACTGTTTTTT

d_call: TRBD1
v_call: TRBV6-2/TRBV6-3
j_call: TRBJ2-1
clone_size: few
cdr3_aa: CASSDRGEQFF
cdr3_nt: TGTGCCAGCAGTGACAGGGGAGAGCAGTTCTTC

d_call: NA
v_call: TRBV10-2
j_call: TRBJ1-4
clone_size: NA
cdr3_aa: CASSQGRVSTNEKLFF
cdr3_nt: TGCGCCAGCAGCCAAGGGAGGGTTTCCACTAATGAAAAACTGTTTTTT

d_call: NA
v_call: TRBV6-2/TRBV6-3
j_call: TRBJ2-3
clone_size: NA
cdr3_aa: CASSYSIDTPSTDTQYF
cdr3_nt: TGTGCCAGCAGTTACTCGATAGACACCCCTAGCACAGATACGCAGTATTTT

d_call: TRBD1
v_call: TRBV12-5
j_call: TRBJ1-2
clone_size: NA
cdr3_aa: CASGLGPAADRAGGYTF
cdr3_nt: TGTGCTAGTGGTTTGGGACCCGCGGCCGACAGGGCGGGCGGCTACACCTTC

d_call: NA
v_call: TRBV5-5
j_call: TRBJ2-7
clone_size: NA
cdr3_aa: CASSPLEGGGWQSSYEQYF
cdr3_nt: TGTGCCAGCAGCCCTCTAGAAGGGGGGGGGTGGCAGAGCTCCTACGAGCAGTACTTC

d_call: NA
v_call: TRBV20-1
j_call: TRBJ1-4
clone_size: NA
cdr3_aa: CRGGSNEKLFF
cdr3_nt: TGCAGGGGGGGATCTAATGAAAAACTGTTTTTT

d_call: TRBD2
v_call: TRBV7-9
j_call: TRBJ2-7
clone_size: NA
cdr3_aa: CASSSPGLGEGEQYF
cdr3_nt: TGTGCCAGCAGCTCCCCGGGACTAGGTGAGGGCGAGCAGTACTTC

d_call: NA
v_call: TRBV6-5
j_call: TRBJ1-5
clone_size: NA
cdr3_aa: CASSYSEGGQPQHF
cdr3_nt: TGTGCCAGCAGTTACTCTGAAGGCGGTCAGCCCCAGCATTTT

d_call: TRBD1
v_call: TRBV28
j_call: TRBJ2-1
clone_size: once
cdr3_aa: CASSLPRQGTSSYNEQFF
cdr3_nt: TGTGCCAGCAGCCTCCCCAGACAGGGGACGAGCTCCTACAATGAGCAGTTCTTC

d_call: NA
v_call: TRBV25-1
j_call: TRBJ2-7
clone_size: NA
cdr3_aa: CASSPQGYEQYF
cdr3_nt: TGTGCCAGCAGTCCCCAGGGCTACGAGCAGTACTTC

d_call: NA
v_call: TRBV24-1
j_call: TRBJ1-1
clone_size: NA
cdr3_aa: CATSGIGEEAFF
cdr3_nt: TGTGCCACCAGTGGAATAGGGGAAGAAGCTTTCTTT

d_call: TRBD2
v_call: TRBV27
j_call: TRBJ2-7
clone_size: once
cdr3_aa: CASSPSSGESSYEQYF
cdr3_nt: TGTGCCAGCAGTCCTTCTAGCGGGGAGAGCTCCTACGAGCAGTACTTC

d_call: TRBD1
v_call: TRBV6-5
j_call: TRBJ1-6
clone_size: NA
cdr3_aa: CAGGWSTGSNSPLHF
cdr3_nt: TGTGCCGGGGGGTGGTCGACAGGGAGTAATTCACCCCTCCACTTT

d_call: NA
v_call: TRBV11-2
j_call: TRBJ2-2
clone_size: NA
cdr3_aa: CASSLVRGANTGELFF
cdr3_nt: TGTGCCAGCAGCTTAGTCAGGGGGGCGAACACCGGGGAGCTGTTTTTT

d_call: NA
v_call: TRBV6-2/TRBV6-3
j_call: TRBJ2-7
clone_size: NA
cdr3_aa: CASSYSQGSFPYEQYF
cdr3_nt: TGTGCCAGCAGTTACTCGCAGGGAAGTTTCCCCTACGAGCAGTACTTC

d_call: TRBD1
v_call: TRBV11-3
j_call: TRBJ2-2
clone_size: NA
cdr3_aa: CASSHRGTGGGTGELFF
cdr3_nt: TGTGCCAGCAGCCACCGAGGGACAGGGGGCGGCACCGGGGAGCTGTTTTTT

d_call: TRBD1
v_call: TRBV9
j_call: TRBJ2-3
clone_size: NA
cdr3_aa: CASSANRDRSTDTQYF
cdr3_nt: TGTGCCAGCAGCGCCAACCGGGACAGAAGCACAGATACGCAGTATTTT

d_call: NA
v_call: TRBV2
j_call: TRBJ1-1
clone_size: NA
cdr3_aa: CASRVSSSGRAFF
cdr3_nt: TGTGCCAGCCGCGTGTCTTCGTCAGGCCGGGCTTTCTTT

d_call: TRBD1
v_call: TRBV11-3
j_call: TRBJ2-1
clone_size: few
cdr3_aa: CASSPTGIAYNEQFF
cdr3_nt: TGTGCCAGCAGCCCGACAGGGATCGCCTACAATGAGCAGTTCTTC

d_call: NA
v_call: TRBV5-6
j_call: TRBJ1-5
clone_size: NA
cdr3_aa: CASSWSRVSNQPQHF
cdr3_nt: TGTGCCAGCAGCTGGTCACGGGTTAGCAATCAGCCCCAGCATTTT

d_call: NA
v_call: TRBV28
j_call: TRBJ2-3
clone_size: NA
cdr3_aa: CASSPQLRGTDTQYF
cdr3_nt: TGTGCCAGCAGCCCTCAACTACGCGGCACAGATACGCAGTATTTT